This T cell receptor beta chain was observed in a study of blood T cell repertoires in COVID-19. As for the study in general: The United States, Italy and Spain were the sources of the acute and convalescent COVID-19 samples. PBMCs, B-cell-depleted T cells, or T cells were the source of the cDNA or gDNA that made up the material.

The sample holds a few counts of this clone. Other DNA sequences in the sample encode the same CDR3. The study drew participants aged roughly 18 to 95 years from some 23 US areas. Recovered Cohort 3 donors showed two negative PCRs, clearance, or symptom resolution. Clones were sequenced by immunoSEQ multiplex PCR, and TCRdb holds only the in-frame ones, with some missing. The table lists 200,000 to 250,000 clones, 82% of them singletons. With 0 bases removed from V and 6 bases from J, the gap between germline ends came to 12 bases. The CDR3 consists of 15 residues. The germline V gene encodes CDR1 SGHRS and CDR2 YFSETQ.

This chain links TRBV5-1 with TRBJ1-4; D possibly corresponds to TRBD1 (5 bases). Sequencing was performed on PBMCs or T cells enriched from blood (not recorded which). This TCR was sampled from an older woman who had recovered from COVID-19. This chain's CDR3 is CASSLERRQHEKLFF. DNA for the CDR3: TGCGCCAGCAGCTTGGAAAGAAGACAGCATGAAAAACTGTTTTTT.